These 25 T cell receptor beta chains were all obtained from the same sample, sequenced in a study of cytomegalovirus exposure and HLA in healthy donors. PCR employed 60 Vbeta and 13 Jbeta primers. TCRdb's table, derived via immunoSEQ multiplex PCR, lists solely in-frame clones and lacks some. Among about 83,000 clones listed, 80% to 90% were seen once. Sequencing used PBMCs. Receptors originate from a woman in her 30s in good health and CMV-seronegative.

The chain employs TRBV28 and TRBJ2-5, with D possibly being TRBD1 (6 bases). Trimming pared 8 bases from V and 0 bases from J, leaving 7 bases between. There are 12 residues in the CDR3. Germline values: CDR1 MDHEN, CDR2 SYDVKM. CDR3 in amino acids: CASRTDQETQYF. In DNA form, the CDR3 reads TGTGCCAGCCGGACAGACCAAGAGACCCAGTACTTC.

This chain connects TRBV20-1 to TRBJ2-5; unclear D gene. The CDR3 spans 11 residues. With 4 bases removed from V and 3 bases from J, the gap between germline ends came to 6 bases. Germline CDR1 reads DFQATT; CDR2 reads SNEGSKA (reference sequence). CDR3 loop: CSAKLKETQYF. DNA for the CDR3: TGCAGTGCTAAACTTAAAGAGACCCAGTACTTC.

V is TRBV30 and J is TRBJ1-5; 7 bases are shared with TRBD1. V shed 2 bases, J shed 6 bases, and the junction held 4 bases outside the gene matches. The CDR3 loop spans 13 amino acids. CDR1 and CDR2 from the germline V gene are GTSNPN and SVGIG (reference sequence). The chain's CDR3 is CAWSSQGGQPQHF. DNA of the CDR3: TGTGCCTGGAGTAGTCAGGGGGGTCAGCCCCAGCATTTT.

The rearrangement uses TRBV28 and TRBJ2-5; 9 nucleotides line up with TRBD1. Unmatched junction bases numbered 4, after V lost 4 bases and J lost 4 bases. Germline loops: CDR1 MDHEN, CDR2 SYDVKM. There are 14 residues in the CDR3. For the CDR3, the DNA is TGTGCCAGCAGTTGGGGACAGGGATTAGAGACCCAGTACTTC. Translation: CASSWGQGLETQYF.

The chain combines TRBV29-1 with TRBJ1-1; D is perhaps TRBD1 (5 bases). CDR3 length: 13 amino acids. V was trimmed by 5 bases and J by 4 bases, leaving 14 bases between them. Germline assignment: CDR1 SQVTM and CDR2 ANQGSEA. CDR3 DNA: TGCAGCGTTCTCCGGGCCGGGGGCACTGAAGCTTTCTTT. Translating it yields CSVLRAGGTEAFF.

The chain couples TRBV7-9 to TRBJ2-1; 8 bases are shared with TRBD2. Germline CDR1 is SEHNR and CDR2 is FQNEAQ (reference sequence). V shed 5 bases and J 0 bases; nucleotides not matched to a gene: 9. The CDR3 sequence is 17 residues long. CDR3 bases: TGTGCCAGCAGCCGGACTAGCCCACGCAGCTCCTACAATGAGCAGTTCTTC. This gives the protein CASSRTSPRSSYNEQFF.

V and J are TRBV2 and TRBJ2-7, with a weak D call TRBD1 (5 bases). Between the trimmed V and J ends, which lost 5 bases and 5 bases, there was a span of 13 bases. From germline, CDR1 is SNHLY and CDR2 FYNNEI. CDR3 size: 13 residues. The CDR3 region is CASSRSRVDEQYF. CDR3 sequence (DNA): TGTGCCAGCAGTAGGAGCAGGGTGGACGAGCAGTACTTC.

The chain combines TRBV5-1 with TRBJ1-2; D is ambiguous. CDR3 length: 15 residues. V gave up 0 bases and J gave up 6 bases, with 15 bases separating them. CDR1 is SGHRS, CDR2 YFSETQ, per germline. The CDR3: CASSLEGWPRDGYTF. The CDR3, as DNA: TGCGCCAGCAGCTTGGAAGGGTGGCCGAGGGATGGCTACACCTTC.

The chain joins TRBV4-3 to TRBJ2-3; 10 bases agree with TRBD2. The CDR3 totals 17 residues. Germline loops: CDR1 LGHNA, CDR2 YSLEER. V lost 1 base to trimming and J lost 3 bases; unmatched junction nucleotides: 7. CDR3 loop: CASSQGSSGSRTDTQYF. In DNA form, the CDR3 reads TGCGCCAGCAGCCAAGGATCTAGCGGGAGTAGGACAGATACGCAGTATTTT.

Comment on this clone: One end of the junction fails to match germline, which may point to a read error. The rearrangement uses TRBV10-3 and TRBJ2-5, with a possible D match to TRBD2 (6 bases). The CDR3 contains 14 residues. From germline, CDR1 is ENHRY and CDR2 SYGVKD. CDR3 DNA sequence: TGTGCCATCAGGATGGAGGGCCCCCAAGAGGCCCAGTACTTC. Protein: CAIRMEGPQEAQYF.

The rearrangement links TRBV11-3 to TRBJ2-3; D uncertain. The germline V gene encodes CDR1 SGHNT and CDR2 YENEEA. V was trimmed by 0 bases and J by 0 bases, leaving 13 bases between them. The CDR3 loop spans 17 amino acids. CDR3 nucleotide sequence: TGTGCCAGCAGCTTAGATCACGGCGGTGGGAGCACAGATACGCAGTATTTT. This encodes CASSLDHGGGSTDTQYF.

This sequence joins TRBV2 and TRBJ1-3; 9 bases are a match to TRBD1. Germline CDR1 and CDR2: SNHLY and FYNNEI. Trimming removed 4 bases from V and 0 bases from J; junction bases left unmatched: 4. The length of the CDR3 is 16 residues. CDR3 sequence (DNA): TGTGCCAGCAGTGGTGACAGGGGGATCTCTGGAAACACCATATATTTT. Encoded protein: CASSGDRGISGNTIYF.

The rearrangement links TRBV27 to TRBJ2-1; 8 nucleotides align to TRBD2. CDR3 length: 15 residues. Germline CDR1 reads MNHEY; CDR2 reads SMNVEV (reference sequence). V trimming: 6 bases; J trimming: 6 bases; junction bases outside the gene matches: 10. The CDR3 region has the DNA TGTGCCAGCAGGACTTCGGGGGGGGTTATCAATGAGCAGTTCTTC. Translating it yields CASRTSGGVINEQFF.

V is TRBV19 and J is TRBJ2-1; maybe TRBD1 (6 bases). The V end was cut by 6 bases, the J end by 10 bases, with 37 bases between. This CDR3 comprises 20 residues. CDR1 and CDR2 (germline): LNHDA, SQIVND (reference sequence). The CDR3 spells CASSPTPAMTGFDRALEQFF. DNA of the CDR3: TGTGCCAGTAGCCCGACGCCCGCCATGACAGGTTTTGATAGGGCACTCGAGCAGTTCTTC.

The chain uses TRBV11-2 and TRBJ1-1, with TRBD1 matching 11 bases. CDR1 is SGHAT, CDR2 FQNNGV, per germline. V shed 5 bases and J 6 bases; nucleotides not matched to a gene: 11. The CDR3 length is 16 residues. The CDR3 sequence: CASSVPPGQGGAEAFF. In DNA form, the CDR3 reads TGTGCCAGCAGCGTCCCTCCGGGACAGGGGGGGGCTGAAGCTTTCTTT.

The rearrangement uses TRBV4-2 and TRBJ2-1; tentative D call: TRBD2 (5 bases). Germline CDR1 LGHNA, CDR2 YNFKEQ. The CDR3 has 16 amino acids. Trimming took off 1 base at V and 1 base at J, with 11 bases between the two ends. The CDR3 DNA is TGTGCCAGCAGCCAAGTTCACGGGGTTTCCTACAATGAGCAGTTCTTC. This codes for CASSQVHGVSYNEQFF.

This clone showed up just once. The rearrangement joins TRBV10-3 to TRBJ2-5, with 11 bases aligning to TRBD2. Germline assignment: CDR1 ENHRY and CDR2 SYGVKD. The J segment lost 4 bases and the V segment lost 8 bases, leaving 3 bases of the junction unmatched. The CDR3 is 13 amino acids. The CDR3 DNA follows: TGTGCCATCCTAGGACTAGCGGGAGAGACCCAGTACTTC. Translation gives CAILGLAGETQYF.

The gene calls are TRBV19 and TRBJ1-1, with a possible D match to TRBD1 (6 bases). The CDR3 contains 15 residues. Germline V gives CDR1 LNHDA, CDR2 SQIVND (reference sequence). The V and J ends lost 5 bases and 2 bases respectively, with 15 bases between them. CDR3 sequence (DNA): TGTGCCAGTAGTCCGTGGACAGCGGTAAACACTGAAGCTTTCTTT. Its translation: CASSPWTAVNTEAFF.

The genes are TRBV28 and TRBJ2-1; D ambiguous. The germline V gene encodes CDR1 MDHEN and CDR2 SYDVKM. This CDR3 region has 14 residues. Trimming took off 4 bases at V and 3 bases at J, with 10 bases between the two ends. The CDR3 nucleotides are TGTGCCAGCAGTTCGGTTCGCGGCTACAATGAGCAGTTCTTC. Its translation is CASSSVRGYNEQFF.

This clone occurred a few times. CDR3 bases: TGTGCCAGCAGCTCCCCGACTAGTTATGAGCAGTTCTTC. Protein product: CASSSPTSYEQFF. The chain has TRBV7-9 and TRBJ2-1; a possible D gene is TRBD2 (6 bases). The CDR3 runs 13 residues. Germline V gene data show CDR1 as SEHNR and CDR2 as FQNEAQ (reference sequence). The V end was cut by 4 bases, the J end by 8 bases, with 12 bases between.

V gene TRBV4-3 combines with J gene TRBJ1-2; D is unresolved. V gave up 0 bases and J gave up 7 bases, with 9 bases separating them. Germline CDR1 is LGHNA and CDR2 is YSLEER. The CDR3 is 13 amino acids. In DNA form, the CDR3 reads TGCGCCAGCAGCCAAGAGGATCGCGGTGGCTACACCTTC. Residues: CASSQEDRGGYTF.

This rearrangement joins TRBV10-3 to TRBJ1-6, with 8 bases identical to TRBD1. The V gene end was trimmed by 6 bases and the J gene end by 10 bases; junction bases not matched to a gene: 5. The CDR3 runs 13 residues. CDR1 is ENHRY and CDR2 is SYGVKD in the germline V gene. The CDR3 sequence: CAISPTGESPLHF. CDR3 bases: TGTGCCATCAGCCCGACAGGGGAATCACCCCTCCACTTT.

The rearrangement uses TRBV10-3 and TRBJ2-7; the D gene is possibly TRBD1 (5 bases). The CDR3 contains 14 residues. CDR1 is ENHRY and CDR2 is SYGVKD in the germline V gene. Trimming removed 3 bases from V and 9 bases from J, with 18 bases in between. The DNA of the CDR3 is TGTGCCATCAGTGAACAGAGGCAGGGTTTATTGCAGTACTTC. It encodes CAISEQRQGLLQYF.

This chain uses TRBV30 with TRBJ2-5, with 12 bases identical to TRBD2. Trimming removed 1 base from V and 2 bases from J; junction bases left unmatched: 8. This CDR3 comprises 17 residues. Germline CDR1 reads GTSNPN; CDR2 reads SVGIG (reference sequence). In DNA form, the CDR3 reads TGTGCCTGGAGTGGGACTAGCGGGAATTTTTGGCAAGAGACCCAGTACTTC. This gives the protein CAWSGTSGNFWQETQYF. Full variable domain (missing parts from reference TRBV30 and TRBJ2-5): SQTIHQWPATLVQPVGSPLSLECTVEGTSNPNLYWYRQAAGRGLQLLFYSVGIGQISSEVPQNLSASRPQDRQFILSSKKLLLSDSGFYLCAWSGTSGNFWQETQYFGPGTRLLVL.

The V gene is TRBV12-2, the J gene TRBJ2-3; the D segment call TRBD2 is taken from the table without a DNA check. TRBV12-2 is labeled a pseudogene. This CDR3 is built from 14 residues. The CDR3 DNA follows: TGTGCAAGTCGCTTAGTGTCGAGGCCCAATACGCAGTATTTT. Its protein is CASRLVSRPNTQYF.